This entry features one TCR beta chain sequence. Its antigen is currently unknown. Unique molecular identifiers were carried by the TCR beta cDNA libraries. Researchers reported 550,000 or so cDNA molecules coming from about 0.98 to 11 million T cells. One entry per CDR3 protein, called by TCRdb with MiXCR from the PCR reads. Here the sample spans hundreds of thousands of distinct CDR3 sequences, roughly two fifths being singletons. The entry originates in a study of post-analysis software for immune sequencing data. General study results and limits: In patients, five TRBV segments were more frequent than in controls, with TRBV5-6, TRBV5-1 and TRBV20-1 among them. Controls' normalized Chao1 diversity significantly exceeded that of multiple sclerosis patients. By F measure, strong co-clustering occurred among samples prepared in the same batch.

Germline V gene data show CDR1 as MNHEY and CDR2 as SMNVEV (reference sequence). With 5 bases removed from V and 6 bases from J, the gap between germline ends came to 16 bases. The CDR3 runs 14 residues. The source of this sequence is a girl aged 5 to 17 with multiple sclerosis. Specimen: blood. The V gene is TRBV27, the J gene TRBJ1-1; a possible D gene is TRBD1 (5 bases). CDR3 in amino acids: CASSLLREGAEAFF. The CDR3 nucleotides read TGTGCCAGCAGTCTCCTCCGTGAAGGGGCTGAAGCTTTCTTT.